Only one count was recorded for the clone carrying this T cell receptor beta chain. Its specificity is not known. TCRbeta libraries were built with three rounds of nested PCR, modified from ARM-PCR. In TCRdb, the multiplex PCR reads were re-called with MiXCR into one record per CDR3 protein. Altogether 110,000 or so distinct CDR3 sequences are present, roughly three fifths being singletons, with the ten largest covering 15% to 20%. These data originate in a study of tumor and adjacent non-tumor tissue in lung cancer. The study, taken as a whole, reports: Top 100 clones took a larger repertoire share in normal lung. Compared with tumor, normal lung showed significantly lower TCR diversity.

RNA was extracted from bulk tissue without any cell sorting. This non-tumor lung sample came from over 3 cm beyond the tumor edge. Newly diagnosed lung cancer patients had thoracic surgery in China, August–late 2014, without prior chemotherapy. Germline CDR1 and CDR2: GTSNPN and SVGIG (reference sequence). The CDR3 extends over 12 amino acids. The V segment lost 7 bases and the J segment 12 bases; nucleotides outside the gene matches: 12. Sequencing was carried out using distant non-tumor lung tissue. The V call is TRBV30, the J call TRBJ2-1; 7 bases match TRBD1. The TCR originated in a man in his 60s with non-small cell lung cancer. CDR3 sequence: CAFPQGTWVQFF. Here the CDR3 DNA reads TGTGCCTTCCCACAGGGGACATGGGTGCAGTTCTTC.